This T cell receptor beta chain is drawn from a study of T cell responses to AZD1222 COVID-19 vaccine. Study at large: Some second doses came at about 4 weeks and others at about 12 weeks; these were pooled.

Sequencing used immunoSEQ multiplex PCR; TCRdb keeps in-frame clones, though not all of them. The data hold 95,000 to 150,000 clones, with roughly 87% observed a single time. A word on this clone: Its antigen is not known.

Germline V gene sequence: CDR1 SGHVS, CDR2 FQNEAQ. V was clipped by 5 bases and J by 0 bases; unmatched bases: 6. The CDR3 loop spans 16 amino acids. Findings of the study overall: Compared with day 0, the breadth and depth of the Spike-specific TCR repertoire rose significantly after two doses of AZD1222. Only 5 or 6 AZD1222 recipients were seropositive at baseline. The donors showed a predominance of white British ancestry and of females, with possible underestimation of clonal diversity.

The chain joins TRBV7-8 to TRBJ2-7, with TRBD1 identical over 11 bases. The source of this sequence is an adult in good health. This sample comprised peripheral blood, obtained on day 0 of AZD1222 vaccination. The CDR3 nucleotides are TGTGCCAGCAGCCCGGGGGGGACAGGGGGCTCCTACGAGCAGTACTTC. It yields the protein CASSPGGTGGSYEQYF.